The 18 T cell receptor beta chains below were found in one sample sequenced in a study of T-cell memory formation after mild COVID-19. TCRdb redid the calling of the 5' RACE reads with MiXCR, one entry per CDR3 protein. The sample yields some 180,000 distinct CDR3 sequences, less than 20% seen once. The specimen was PBMCs or a T cell subset sorted from them (not recorded which). The source is a man aged 18-30 years who had mild COVID-19 (a few samples of this study predate the infection). Cell type and time point are not known.

The gene calls are TRBV9 and TRBJ1-1; perhaps TRBD1 as D (6 bases). CDR3 length: 14 residues. The V gene lost 4 bases and the J gene lost 2 bases, with 12 bases spanning the gap. Germline V gene sequence: CDR1 SGDLS, CDR2 YYNGEE. The CDR3 DNA reads as TGTGCCAGCAGCAAAGGACAGTTTAACACTGAAGCTTTCTTT. It codes for CASSKGQFNTEAFF.

This clonotype was detected many times. The chain joins TRBV24-1 to TRBJ2-5; the D is unclear. The CDR3 loop spans 13 amino acids. The ends were cut back, 7 bases at V and 1 base at J, with 9 bases in the middle. CDR1 is KGHDR and CDR2 is SFDVKD in the germline V gene. The DNA for the CDR3 is TGTGCCACCAGCGGAATATTCCAAGAGACCCAGTACTTC. Its translation: CATSGIFQETQYF.

This clonotype was detected only a few times. This chain joins TRBV5-5 and TRBJ1-1; a weak D match, TRBD1 (5 bases). The CDR3 covers 16 residues. Trimming took 4 bases from V and 5 from J, leaving 21 bases between them. Germline CDR1 is SGHKS and CDR2 is YYEKEE (reference sequence). Here the CDR3 DNA reads TGTGCCAGCAGCAGAGTCTGGGACGGTCTGGGGACTGAAGCTTTCTTT. It yields the protein CASSRVWDGLGTEAFF.

This chain connects TRBV20-1 to TRBJ2-7; the D call may be TRBD1 or TRBD2 (5 bases each). The germline gives CDR1 DFQATT, CDR2 SNEGSKA (reference sequence). The V and J ends lost 0 bases and 0 bases respectively, with 12 bases between them. The CDR3 totals 15 residues. The CDR3 nucleotides read TGCAGTGCTAGAGATCGGGGACGGACCTCCTACGAGCAGTACGTC. Its translation: CSARDRGRTSYEQYV.

This chain connects TRBV30 to TRBJ2-2; possibly TRBD2 for D (5 bases). Germline V gene lookup returns CDR1 GTSNPN and CDR2 SVGIG (reference sequence). The CDR3 has 12 amino acids. Trimming pared 1 base from V and 6 bases from J, leaving 6 bases between. This CDR3 is CAWSAGAGELFF. The CDR3 DNA reads as TGTGCCTGGAGTGCCGGGGCCGGGGAGCTGTTTTTT. Full variable domain (missing parts from reference TRBV30 and TRBJ2-2): SQTIHQWPATLVQPVGSPLSLECTVEGTSNPNLYWYRQAAGRGLQLLFYSVGIGQISSEVPQNLSASRPQDRQFILSSKKLLLSDSGFYLCAWSAGAGELFFGEGSRLTVL.

This clonotype has ten or more counts. The chain is built from TRBV29-1 and TRBJ2-5; no clear D gene. The V and J ends lost 6 bases and 1 base respectively, with 6 bases between them. Germline V gives CDR1 SQVTM, CDR2 ANQGSEA. This CDR3 has 11 amino acids. The CDR3 nucleotides are TGCAGCGTGCGAAGCCAAGAGACCCAGTACTTC. Its protein product is CSVRSQETQYF.

This clonotype turned up a few times. V usage is TRBV18 and J usage is TRBJ2-5, with 8 positions matching TRBD1. Germline trimming cut 2 bases from V and 8 bases from J; bases unmatched to any gene: 13. The CDR3 spans 16 residues. From germline, CDR1 is KGHSH and CDR2 LQKENI. CDR3 in amino acids: CASSPVSAGGERTQYF. CDR3 DNA: TGTGCCAGCTCACCAGTCTCGGCAGGGGGCGAACGCACCCAGTACTTC.

V gene TRBV4-3 combines with J gene TRBJ1-3; the match to TRBD1 covers 7 bases. Germline CDR1 reads LGHNA; CDR2 reads YSLEER. The ends lost 4 bases at V and 2 bases at J; junction bases unmatched: 2. The CDR3 sequence is 14 residues long. The CDR3 DNA is TGCGCCAGCAGCCGGGGACAGCCTGGAAACACCATATATTTT. It is translated as CASSRGQPGNTIYF.

This sequence joins TRBV28 and TRBJ1-3; D unresolved. The V gene's germline CDR1 is MDHEN and CDR2 SYDVKM. This CDR3 contains 14 residues. The ends were cut back, 4 bases at V and 0 bases at J, with 7 bases in the middle. The CDR3 is CASSYLASGNTIYF. CDR3 nucleotide sequence: TGTGCCAGCAGTTACTTAGCCTCTGGAAACACCATATATTTT.

There are a few counts of this clonotype. The rearrangement links TRBV20-1 to TRBJ1-5, with unresolved D. The V and J ends lost 2 bases and 1 base respectively, with 9 bases between them. CDR1 is DFQATT and CDR2 is SNEGSKA in the germline V gene (reference sequence). The CDR3 totals 14 residues. CDR3 amino acids: CSARTQTSNQPQHF. The CDR3 DNA sequence: TGCAGTGCTAGAACCCAAACCAGCAATCAGCCCCAGCATTTT.

CDR3: CASSSQGPGNTQYF. The CDR3 nucleotides are TGTGCCAGCAGCTCCCAGGGCCCGGGGAATACGCAGTATTTT. The chain couples TRBV5-4 to TRBJ2-3; TRBD1 or TRBD2 may be the D gene (5 bases each). The CDR3 has 14 amino acids. Per germline, CDR1 SGHNT and CDR2 YYREEE (reference sequence). V was pared by 3 bases and J by 7 bases, with 15 bases between.

For the CDR3, the DNA is TGTGCCAGCAGCTTTACCGCCAGAGTTGATACGCAGTATTTT. The encoded protein is CASSFTARVDTQYF. The chain is built from TRBV7-9 and TRBJ2-3; D uncertain. CDR1 is SEHNR and CDR2 is FQNEAQ in the germline V gene (reference sequence). CDR3 length equals 14 residues. Trimming stripped 3 bases from V and 6 bases from J, with 13 bases between.

This clonotype has more than one count but fewer than ten. This chain links TRBV7-2 with TRBJ2-1; TRBD2 agrees at 7 bases. Germline CDR1 and CDR2: SGHTA and FQGNSA. V shed 2 bases, J shed 9 bases, and the junction held 7 bases outside the gene matches. This CDR3 contains 14 residues. CDR3 protein: CASSLSLGGFEQFF. Here the CDR3 DNA reads TGTGCCAGCAGCTTATCCCTCGGGGGGTTTGAGCAGTTCTTC.

This clonotype came up many times. CDR3 amino acids: CASRRFRNTGELFF. The DNA for the CDR3 is TGTGCCAGCAGACGATTTAGGAACACCGGGGAGCTGTTTTTT. This chain uses TRBV12-3 or TRBV12-4 with TRBJ2-2; D ambiguous. Trimming removed 6 bases from V and 1 base from J, with 9 bases in between. CDR3 size: 14 residues.

This clonotype was seen a handful of times. The J gene is TRBJ2-3, the V gene TRBV27, with TRBD2 as a possible D gene (6 bases). The V gene lost 5 bases and the J gene lost 2 bases, with 14 bases spanning the gap. CDR1 is MNHEY and CDR2 is SMNVEV in the germline V gene (reference sequence). This CDR3 contains 15 residues. CDR3 DNA sequence: TGTGCCAGCAGTCCCGGGACTTCCTACACAGATACGCAGTATTTT. Amino acid sequence: CASSPGTSYTDTQYF.

This clonotype occurred many times. V gene TRBV7-2 combines with J gene TRBJ2-3; D gene unclear. Germline V gene sequence: CDR1 SGHTA, CDR2 FQGNSA. The CDR3 is 13 amino acids. V lost 0 bases, J lost 8 bases, and 9 bases lay in between. This CDR3 reads CASSLASLGTQYF. In nucleotides, the CDR3 is TGTGCCAGCAGCTTAGCTTCCCTGGGTACGCAGTATTTT.

This sequence joins TRBV7-9 and TRBJ2-7; either TRBD1 or TRBD2 may supply D (5 bases each). The germline V gene has CDR1 SEHNR and CDR2 FQNEAQ (reference sequence). Trimming took off 5 bases at V and 4 bases at J, with 9 bases between the two ends. CDR3 length equals 12 residues. The CDR3 here is CASSRDEYEQYV. CDR3 sequence (DNA): TGTGCCAGCAGCCGGGACGAGTACGAGCAGTACGTC.

V and J are TRBV7-2 and TRBJ2-1; 8 bases are a match to TRBD1. The V gene's germline CDR1 is SGHTA and CDR2 FQGNSA. Trimming removed 6 bases from V and 2 bases from J; junction bases left unmatched: 6. This CDR3 is 15 amino acids long. The CDR3 nucleotides are TGTGCCAGCAGGCGTGACAGGGGAGCCTACAATGAGCAGTTCTTC. Protein product: CASRRDRGAYNEQFF.